These 22 T cell receptor beta chains share one sample of origin, sequenced in a study of molecular identifiers for immune sequencing clone quantification. One entry per CDR3 protein, called by TCRdb with MiXCR from the PCR reads. The repertoire has 400,000 to 600,000 distinct CDR3 sequences, under 30% of them found once; the top ten carry 0.7% to 0.9%. The sequenced sample consisted of naive CD8+ T cells from blood, with Jurkat cell RNA spiked in. Documented subset: FACS-sorted CD8+CD4-CCR7+CD45RA+ naive T cells. These receptors were taken from a human donor in good health. Some libraries in this study had Jurkat cell RNA spiked in.

There are a few counts of this clonotype. The chain is built from TRBV11-3 and TRBJ2-7; D not resolved. CDR3 length equals 13 residues. CDR1 and CDR2 (germline): SGHNT, YENEEA. The V and J ends lost 2 bases and 2 bases respectively, with 7 bases between them. CDR3 sequence: CASSLTQAYEQYF. CDR3 nucleotides: TGTGCCAGCAGCTTAACACAAGCCTACGAGCAGTACTTC.

There are a few counts of this clonotype. This chain joins TRBV7-9 and TRBJ2-5; the match to TRBD1 covers 8 bases. The CDR3 contains 15 residues. The V gene's germline CDR1 is SEHNR and CDR2 FQNEAQ (reference sequence). Unmatched junction bases numbered 6, after V lost 1 base and J lost 5 bases. Here the CDR3 reads CASSLVAGGMETQYF. DNA of the CDR3: TGTGCCAGCAGCTTAGTGGCAGGGGGCATGGAGACCCAGTACTTC.

The V call is TRBV11-2, the J call TRBJ1-3; D gene uncertain. V was trimmed by 2 bases and J by 2 bases, leaving 10 bases between them. The CDR3 loop spans 15 amino acids. Looked up from germline, CDR1 is SGHAT and CDR2 is FQNNGV. For the CDR3, the DNA is TGTGCCAGCAGCTTACAGGCGGATGCTGGAAACACCATATATTTT. Translating it yields CASSLQADAGNTIYF. Full variable domain (rest looked up from reference TRBV11-2 and TRBJ1-3): EAGVAQSPRYKIIEKRQSVAFWCNPISGHATLYWYQQILGQGPKLLIQFQNNGVVDDSQLPKDRFSAERLKGVDSTLKIQPAKLEDSAVYLCASSLQADAGNTIYFGEGSWLTVV.

This clonotype was observed at least ten times. This chain links TRBV7-9 with TRBJ2-5; no clear D gene. V shed 5 bases and J shed 4 bases, with 8 bases lying between them. The germline gives CDR1 SEHNR, CDR2 FQNEAQ (reference sequence). The CDR3 runs to 12 residues. The DNA of the CDR3 is TGTGCCAGCAGCCCGGGTCGAGAGACCCAGTACTTC. It yields the protein CASSPGRETQYF.

This clonotype was counted a few times. The chain carries TRBV4-1 and TRBJ2-3; the D is unclear. Germline V gene data show CDR1 as MGHRA and CDR2 as YSYEKL. The length of the CDR3 is 16 residues. V gave up 1 base and J gave up 0 bases, with 11 bases separating them. The CDR3 loop is CASSQATPPSTDTQYF. In nucleotides, the CDR3 is TGCGCCAGCAGCCAAGCTACACCTCCCAGCACAGATACGCAGTATTTT.

This clonotype was counted a few times. The V and J genes are TRBV4-2 and TRBJ2-7, with a tentative D call TRBD2 (5 bases). The length of the CDR3 is 14 residues. V was pared by 2 bases and J by 7 bases, with 15 bases between. The germline CDR1 and CDR2 sequences are LGHNA and YNFKEQ. CDR3 amino acids: CASSQSLAPREQYF. The CDR3 bases are TGTGCCAGCAGCCAAAGCCTAGCCCCCAGAGAGCAGTACTTC.

This clonotype was recorded many times. This chain connects TRBV28 to TRBJ1-1; D unclear. The CDR3 runs 11 residues. The V gene lost 1 base and the J gene lost 6 bases, with 3 bases spanning the gap. Germline lookup yields CDR1 MDHEN and CDR2 SYDVKM. The CDR3 nucleotides are TGTGCCAGCAGTTTATACCCTGAAGCTTTCTTT. It specifies CASSLYPEAFF.

At least ten counts were recorded for this clonotype. This chain uses TRBV20-1 with TRBJ1-5; 12 nucleotides match TRBD1. Per germline, CDR1 DFQATT and CDR2 SNEGSKA (reference sequence). The CDR3 totals 16 residues. V dropped 6 bases and J dropped 0; count of bases not matched to a gene: 6. CDR3 sequence reads: CSAWGQGAYSNQPQHF. The CDR3 DNA reads as TGCAGTGCCTGGGGACAGGGGGCTTATAGCAATCAGCCCCAGCATTTT.

Many counts were recorded for this clonotype. The chain employs TRBV4-3 and TRBJ1-5; D uncertain. The ends were cut back, 3 bases at V and 1 base at J, with 10 bases in the middle. The CDR3 extends over 15 amino acids. Per the germline V gene, CDR1 is LGHNA and CDR2 is YSLEER. The CDR3 nucleotides are TGCGCCAGCAGCCAGGACTCTGGGAGCAATCAGCCCCAGCATTTT. Protein product: CASSQDSGSNQPQHF.

This clonotype was recorded at least ten times. This rearrangement joins TRBV19 to TRBJ2-5; D not certain. The CDR3 has 13 residues. Trimming stripped 3 bases from V and 4 bases from J, with 9 bases between. Germline CDR1 LNHDA, CDR2 SQIVND (reference sequence). The CDR3 loop is CASSIRDTETQYF. CDR3 coding DNA: TGTGCCAGTAGTATTAGAGACACAGAGACCCAGTACTTC.

Only a few counts were recorded for this clonotype. The junction does not match germline at one end; this may be a read error. The gene calls are TRBV18 and TRBJ2-5, with D possibly called TRBD1 or TRBD2 (6 bases each). Germline loops: CDR1 KGHSH, CDR2 LQKENI. This CDR3 is 16 amino acids long. The CDR3 loop reads CASSPPGGQNQETQYF. CDR3 DNA: TGTGCCAGCTCACCACCGGGGGGCCAAAACCAGGAGACCCAGTACTTC.

This clonotype was counted a few times. The chain has TRBV6-6 and TRBJ1-5; 7 nucleotides align to TRBD1. The CDR3 consists of 17 residues. The germline CDR1 and CDR2 sequences are MNHNY and SVGAGI (reference sequence). Trimming cost V 6 bases and J 0 bases; bases outside gene matches: 11. CDR3: CASRSRQGLYSNQPQHF. The DNA of the CDR3 is TGTGCCAGCAGATCCCGACAGGGTCTTTATAGCAATCAGCCCCAGCATTTT.

There are a few counts of this clonotype. This CDR3 reads CASSVVGGRGGLEETQYF. The CDR3 region has the DNA TGTGCCAGCAGCGTAGTAGGGGGGCGGGGCGGCCTGGAGGAGACCCAGTACTTC. This rearrangement joins TRBV9 to TRBJ2-5; D assignment may be TRBD1 or TRBD2 (6 bases each). CDR1 SGDLS and CDR2 YYNGEE come from the germline V gene. The V end was cut by 0 bases, the J end by 5 bases, with 23 bases between. This CDR3 has 18 amino acids.

Many counts were recorded for this clonotype. At one boundary the junction diverges from the germline segment, which might be a read error. The gene calls are TRBV3-1 and TRBJ2-5; the match to TRBD1 covers 8 bases. Germline V gives CDR1 LGHDT, CDR2 YNNKEL (reference sequence). The CDR3 consists of 14 residues. This CDR3 reads CASSPDRAQETQYF. The DNA of the CDR3 is TGCGCCAGCAGCCCGGACAGGGCCCAAGAGACCCAGTACTTC.

In its sample, this clonotype was seen a few times. This rearrangement joins TRBV7-9 to TRBJ2-5, with unresolved D. V was cut by 5 bases and J by 4 bases, with 14 bases left in between. This CDR3 has 14 residues. The V gene's germline CDR1 is SEHNR and CDR2 FQNEAQ (reference sequence). CDR3 nucleotide sequence: TGTGCCAGCAGCAAATTAGAAATCCGAGAGACCCAGTACTTC. This sequence encodes CASSKLEIRETQYF. Complete variable domain (other parts from reference TRBV7-9 and TRBJ2-5): DTGVSQNPRHKITKRGQNVTFRCDPISEHNRLYWYRQTLGQGPEFLTYFQNEAQLEKSRLLSDRFSAERPKGSFSTLEIQRTEQGDSAMYLCASSKLEIRETQYFGPGTRLLVL.

This clonotype showed up many times. V usage is TRBV18 and J usage is TRBJ2-4; no clear D. The ends were cut back, 3 bases at V and 8 bases at J, with 17 bases in the middle. The germline gives CDR1 KGHSH, CDR2 LQKENI. The CDR3 is made up of 15 amino acids. This CDR3 reads CASSPMDYVRDIQYF. CDR3 sequence (DNA): TGTGCCAGCTCACCTATGGATTACGTTAGAGACATTCAGTACTTC.

This clonotype was counted a few times. As DNA, the CDR3 is TGTGCCAGCAGCTTAGGTAGGGGACAGCTATTCCCGTACGAGCAGTACTTC. Its translation: CASSLGRGQLFPYEQYF. The chain has TRBV13 and TRBJ2-7; TRBD1 matches at 7 bases. J lost 4 bases, V lost 0 bases, and 12 bases had no gene match. The CDR3 runs to 17 residues. In germline, CDR1 is PRHDT, CDR2 FYEKMQ (reference sequence).

V gene TRBV20-1 combines with J gene TRBJ2-7; D perhaps matches TRBD2 (6 bases). With 5 bases removed from V and 1 base from J, the gap between germline ends came to 15 bases. The germline CDR1 and CDR2 sequences are DFQATT and SNEGSKA (reference sequence). There are 14 residues in the CDR3. CDR3 in DNA: TGCAGTGCTGCGGGACGGGACGGGTCCTACGAGCAGTACTTC. Its protein product is CSAAGRDGSYEQYF.

The rearrangement uses TRBV7-8 and TRBJ1-5, with a tentative D call TRBD1 (6 bases). Germline V lookup: CDR1 SGHVS, CDR2 FQNEAQ. This CDR3 contains 15 residues. V gave up 7 bases and J gave up 0 bases, with 13 bases separating them. Here the CDR3 DNA reads TGTGCCAGCAACCCTTCAGGGGATAGCAATCAGCCCCAGCATTTT. Its translation: CASNPSGDSNQPQHF. The full variable domain, its missing parts supplied by reference TRBV7-8 and TRBJ1-5, is GAGVSQSPRYKVAKRGQDVALRCDPISGHVSLFWYQQALGQGPEFLTYFQNEAQLDKSGLPSDRFFAERPEGSVSTLKIQRTQQEDSAVYLCASNPSGDSNQPQHFGDGTRLSIL.

This clonotype was seen many times. The CDR3 reads CASSQGRSYNSPLHF. The CDR3 DNA follows: TGTGCCAGCAGCCAAGGTCGCTCCTATAATTCACCCCTCCACTTT. This chain links TRBV14 with TRBJ1-6; no clear D. V lost 1 base and J 0 bases, leaving 4 bases between the germline ends. The CDR3 length is 15 residues. Germline V gives CDR1 SGHDN, CDR2 FVKESK.

This clonotype was seen just once. The chain carries TRBV9 and TRBJ2-3, with D possibly TRBD2 on 6 matching bases. From germline, CDR1 is SGDLS and CDR2 YYNGEE. CDR3 length: 15 residues. With 0 bases removed from V and 3 bases from J, the gap between germline ends came to 11 bases. The CDR3: CASSVDGRWTDTQYF. CDR3 DNA: TGTGCCAGCAGCGTAGACGGGAGATGGACAGATACGCAGTATTTT.

This clonotype showed up just a few times. The CDR3 region is CASRRTKLRETQYF. In nucleotides, the CDR3 is TGTGCCAGCAGGCGCACAAAACTCCGGGAGACCCAGTACTTC. J is TRBJ2-5 and V is TRBV28; no clear D. V shed 6 bases and J shed 5 bases, with 16 bases lying between them. This CDR3 has 14 residues. The germline V gene has CDR1 MDHEN and CDR2 SYDVKM.